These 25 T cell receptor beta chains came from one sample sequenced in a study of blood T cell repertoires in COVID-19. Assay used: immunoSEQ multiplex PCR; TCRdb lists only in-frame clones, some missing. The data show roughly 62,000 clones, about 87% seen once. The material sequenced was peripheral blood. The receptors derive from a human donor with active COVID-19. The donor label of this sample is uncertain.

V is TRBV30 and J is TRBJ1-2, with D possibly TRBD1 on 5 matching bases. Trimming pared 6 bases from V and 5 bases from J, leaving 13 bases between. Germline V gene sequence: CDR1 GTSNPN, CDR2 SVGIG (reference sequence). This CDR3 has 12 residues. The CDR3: CACRALGYGYTF. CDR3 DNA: TGTGCCTGCAGGGCTTTGGGTTATGGCTACACCTTC.

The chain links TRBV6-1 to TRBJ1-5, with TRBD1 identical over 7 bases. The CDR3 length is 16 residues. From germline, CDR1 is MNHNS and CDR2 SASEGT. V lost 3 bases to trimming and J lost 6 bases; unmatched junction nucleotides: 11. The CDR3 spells CASSDLRARGSQPQHF. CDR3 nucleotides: TGTGCCAGCAGTGATTTGAGGGCCAGGGGGAGTCAGCCCCAGCATTTT.

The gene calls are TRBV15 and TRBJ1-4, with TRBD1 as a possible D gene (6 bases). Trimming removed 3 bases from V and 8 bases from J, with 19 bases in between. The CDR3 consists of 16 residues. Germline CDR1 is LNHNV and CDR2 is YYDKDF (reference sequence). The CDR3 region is CATSREIGQGQEKLFF. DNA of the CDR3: TGTGCCACCAGCAGGGAAATTGGGCAGGGACAAGAAAAACTGTTTTTT. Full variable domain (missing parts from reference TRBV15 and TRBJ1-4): DAMVIQNPRYQVTQFGKPVTLSCSQTLNHNVMYWYQQKSSQAPKLLFHYYDKDFNNEADTPDNFQSRRPNTSFCFLDIRSPGLGDTAMYLCATSREIGQGQEKLFFGSGTQLSVL.

DNA of the CDR3: TGTGCCAGTAGTCGTCGGGCTAGCGGGGGGTTGTACAATGAGCAGTTCTTC. As protein: CASSRRASGGLYNEQFF. This chain links TRBV19 with TRBJ2-1; 11 bases agree with TRBD2. This CDR3 is built from 17 residues. J gave up 4 bases and V 5 bases, and 10 bases lay outside the gene matches. Germline values: CDR1 LNHDA, CDR2 SQIVND (reference sequence). The complete variable domain, with remaining parts taken from reference TRBV19 and TRBJ2-1, reads DGGITQSPKYLFRKEGQNVTLSCEQNLNHDAMYWYRQDPGQGLRLIYYSQIVNDFQKGDIAEGYSVSREKKESFPLTVTSAQKNPTAFYLCASSRRASGGLYNEQFFGPGTRLTVL.

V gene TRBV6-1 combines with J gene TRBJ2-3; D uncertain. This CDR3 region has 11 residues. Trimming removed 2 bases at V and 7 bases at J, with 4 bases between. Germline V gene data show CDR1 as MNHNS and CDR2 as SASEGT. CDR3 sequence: CASSESYTQYF. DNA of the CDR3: TGTGCCAGCAGTGAATCGTATACGCAGTATTTT.

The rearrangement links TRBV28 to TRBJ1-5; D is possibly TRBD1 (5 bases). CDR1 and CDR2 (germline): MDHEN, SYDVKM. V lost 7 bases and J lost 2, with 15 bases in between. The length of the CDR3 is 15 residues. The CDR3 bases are TGTGCCAGCACCCCTGTAAGGGGTGGCAATCAGCCCCAGCATTTT. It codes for CASTPVRGGNQPQHF.

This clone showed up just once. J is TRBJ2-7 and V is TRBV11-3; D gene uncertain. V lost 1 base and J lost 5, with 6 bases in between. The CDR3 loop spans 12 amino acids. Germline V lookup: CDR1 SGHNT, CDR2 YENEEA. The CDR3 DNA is TGTGCCAGCAGCTTAGTCCGGGACGAGCAGTACTTC. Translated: CASSLVRDEQYF.

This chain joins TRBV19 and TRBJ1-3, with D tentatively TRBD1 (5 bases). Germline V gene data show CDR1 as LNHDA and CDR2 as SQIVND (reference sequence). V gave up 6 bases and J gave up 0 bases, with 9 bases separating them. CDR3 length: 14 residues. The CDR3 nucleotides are TGTGCCAGTAGGGGGACTGGCTCTGGAAACACCATATATTTT. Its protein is CASRGTGSGNTIYF.

The CDR3 sequence: CASSDPRVRLLTEAFF. The CDR3 coding sequence is TGTGCCAGCAGTGACCCCAGGGTCCGCCTCCTCACTGAAGCTTTCTTT. The chain has TRBV2 and TRBJ1-1; maybe TRBD1 (5 bases). V shed 3 bases and J shed 4 bases, with 18 bases lying between them. Germline V gene sequence: CDR1 SNHLY, CDR2 FYNNEI. There are 16 residues in the CDR3.

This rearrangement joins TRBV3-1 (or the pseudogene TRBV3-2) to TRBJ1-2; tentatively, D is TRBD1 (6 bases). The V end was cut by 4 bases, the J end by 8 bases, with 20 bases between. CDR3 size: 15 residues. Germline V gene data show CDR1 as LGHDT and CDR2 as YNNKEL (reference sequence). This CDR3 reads CASSPSLGGAGGYTF. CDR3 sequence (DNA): TGTGCCAGCAGCCCCTCCCTTGGGGGGGCTGGGGGCTACACCTTC.

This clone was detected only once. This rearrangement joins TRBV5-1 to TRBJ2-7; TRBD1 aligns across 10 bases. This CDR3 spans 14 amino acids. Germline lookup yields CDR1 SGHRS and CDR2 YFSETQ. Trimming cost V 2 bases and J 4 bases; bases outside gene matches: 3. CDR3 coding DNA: TGCGCCAGCAGCTTCGGGACAGGGGAATACGAGCAGTACTTC. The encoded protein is CASSFGTGEYEQYF.

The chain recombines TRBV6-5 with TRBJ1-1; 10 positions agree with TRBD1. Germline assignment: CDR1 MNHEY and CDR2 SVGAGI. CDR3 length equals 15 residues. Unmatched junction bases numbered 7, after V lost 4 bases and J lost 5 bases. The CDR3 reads CASSLLGTGETEAFF. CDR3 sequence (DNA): TGTGCCAGCAGTTTACTCGGGACAGGGGAAACTGAAGCTTTCTTT.

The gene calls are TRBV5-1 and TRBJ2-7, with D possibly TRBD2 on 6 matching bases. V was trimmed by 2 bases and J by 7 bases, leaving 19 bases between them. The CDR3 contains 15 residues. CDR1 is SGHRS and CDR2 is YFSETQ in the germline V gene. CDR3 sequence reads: CASSFLPGREWEQYF. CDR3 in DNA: TGCGCCAGCAGCTTTCTCCCGGGACGGGAGTGGGAGCAGTACTTC.

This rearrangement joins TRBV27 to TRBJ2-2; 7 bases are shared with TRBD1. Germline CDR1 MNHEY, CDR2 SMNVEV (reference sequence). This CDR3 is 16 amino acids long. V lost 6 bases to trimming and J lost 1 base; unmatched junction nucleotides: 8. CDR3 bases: TGTGCCAGCAGCCACCCCGGGACAGTGAACACCGGGGAGCTGTTTTTT. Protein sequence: CASSHPGTVNTGELFF.

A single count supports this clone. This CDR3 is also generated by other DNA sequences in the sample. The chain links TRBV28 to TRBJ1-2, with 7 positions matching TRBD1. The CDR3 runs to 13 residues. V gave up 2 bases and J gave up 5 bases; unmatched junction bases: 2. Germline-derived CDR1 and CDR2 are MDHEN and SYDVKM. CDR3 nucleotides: TGTGCCAGCAGTTTAGGGACAGCATATGGCTACACCTTC. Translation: CASSLGTAYGYTF.

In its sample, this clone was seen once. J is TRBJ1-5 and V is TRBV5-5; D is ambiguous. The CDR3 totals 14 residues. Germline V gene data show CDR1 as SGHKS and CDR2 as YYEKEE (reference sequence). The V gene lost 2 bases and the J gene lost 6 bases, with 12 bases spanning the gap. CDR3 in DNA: TGTGCCAGCAGCTTTTTGAGTGCGGGTCAGCCCCAGCATTTT. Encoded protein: CASSFLSAGQPQHF.

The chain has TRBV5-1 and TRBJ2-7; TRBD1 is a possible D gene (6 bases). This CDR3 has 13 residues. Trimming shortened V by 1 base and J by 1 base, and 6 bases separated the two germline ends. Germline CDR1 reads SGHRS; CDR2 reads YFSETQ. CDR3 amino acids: CASSLTGSYEQYF. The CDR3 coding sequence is TGCGCCAGCAGCTTGACAGGGTCCTACGAGCAGTACTTC.

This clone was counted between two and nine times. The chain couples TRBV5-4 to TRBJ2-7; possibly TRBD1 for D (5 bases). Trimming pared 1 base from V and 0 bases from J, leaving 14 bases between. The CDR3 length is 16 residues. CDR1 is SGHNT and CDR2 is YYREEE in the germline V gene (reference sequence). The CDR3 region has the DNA TGTGCCAGCAGCTTGTTAGGGGCCGGGCCCTCCTACGAGCAGTACTTC. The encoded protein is CASSLLGAGPSYEQYF.

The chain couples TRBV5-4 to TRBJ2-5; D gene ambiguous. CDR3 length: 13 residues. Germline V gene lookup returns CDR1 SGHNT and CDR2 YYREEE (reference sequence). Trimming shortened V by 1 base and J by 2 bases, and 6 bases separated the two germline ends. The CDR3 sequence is CASSLSVQETQYF. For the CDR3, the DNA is TGTGCCAGCAGCTTGTCTGTTCAAGAGACCCAGTACTTC.

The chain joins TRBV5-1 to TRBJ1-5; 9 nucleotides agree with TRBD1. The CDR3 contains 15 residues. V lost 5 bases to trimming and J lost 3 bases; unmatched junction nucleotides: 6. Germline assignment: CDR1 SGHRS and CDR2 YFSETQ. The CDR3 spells CASSSGTGINQPQHF. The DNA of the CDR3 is TGCGCCAGCAGTTCCGGGACAGGGATCAATCAGCCCCAGCATTTT.

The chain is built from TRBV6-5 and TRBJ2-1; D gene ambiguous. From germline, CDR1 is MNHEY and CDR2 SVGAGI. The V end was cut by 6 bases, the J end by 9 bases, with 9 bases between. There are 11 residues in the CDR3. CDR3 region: CASSLYGEQFF. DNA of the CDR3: TGTGCCAGCAGCTTGTACGGTGAGCAGTTCTTC.

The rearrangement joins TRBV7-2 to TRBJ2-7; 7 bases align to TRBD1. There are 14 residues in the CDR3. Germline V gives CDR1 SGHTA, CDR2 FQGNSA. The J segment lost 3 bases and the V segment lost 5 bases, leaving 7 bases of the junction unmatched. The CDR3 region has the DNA TGTGCCAGCAGCCGTGGACAGGATAACTACGAGCAGTACTTC. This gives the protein CASSRGQDNYEQYF.

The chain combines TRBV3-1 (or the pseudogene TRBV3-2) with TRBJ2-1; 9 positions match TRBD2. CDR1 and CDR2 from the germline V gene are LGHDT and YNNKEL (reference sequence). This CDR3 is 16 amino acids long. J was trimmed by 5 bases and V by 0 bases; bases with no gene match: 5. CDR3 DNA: TGTGCCAGCAGCCAAGATTGGGCGGGGGGGAACAATGAGCAGTTCTTC. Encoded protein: CASSQDWAGGNNEQFF.

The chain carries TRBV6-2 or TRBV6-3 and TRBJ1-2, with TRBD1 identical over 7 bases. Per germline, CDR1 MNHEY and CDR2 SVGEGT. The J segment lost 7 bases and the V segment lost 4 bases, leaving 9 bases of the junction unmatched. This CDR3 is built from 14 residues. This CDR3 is CASSSQGTVLGYTF. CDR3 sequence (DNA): TGTGCCAGCAGTTCTCAAGGGACAGTGCTTGGCTACACCTTC.

CDR3 region: CASSLTQENSPLHF. Here the CDR3 DNA reads TGTGCCAGCAGTTTAACACAGGAAAATTCACCCCTCCACTTT. The chain recombines TRBV27 with TRBJ1-6; tentative D call: TRBD1 (5 bases). CDR1 and CDR2 from the germline V gene are MNHEY and SMNVEV (reference sequence). The CDR3 extends over 14 amino acids. V dropped 2 bases and J dropped 7 bases, with 9 bases sitting between them.